This T cell receptor (beta chain) was sequenced during a study of blood T cell repertoires in COVID-19 (dated by TCRdb to 2018 to 2020). Notes on the research overall: The collaborator samples originated in the United States, Italy and Spain and spanned the acute and convalescent phases of COVID-19. A freely available public database, intended as a resource for researchers studying the immune response to SARS-CoV-2, is where the repertoires were released. Subjects who had been exposed to COVID-19, were actively infected with it, or had recovered from it provided the deeply sampled blood TCRbeta repertoires that made up the dataset. A de-identified subject ID, COVID-19 status, age in years and sex were almost always included in the sample metadata. HLA class I and class II types, where available, came from metadata supplied by the sample provider rather than from assay-based typing. The samples were drawn from two sources: the first 160 participants of the ongoing ImmuneRACE study, and 950 to 1,500 subjects contributed by 6 global collaborators. The prospective study material was composed of cDNA or gDNA derived from T cells, B-cell-depleted T cells, or PBMCs.

The collaborating institutions used their own protocols to collect whole blood in K2EDTA tubes. Collaborator samples were shipped for TCRbeta analysis as frozen whole blood, isolated PBMCs, or DNA extracted from either sample type. TCRbeta CDR3 regions were amplified from genomic DNA using the immunoSEQ Assay, a bias-controlled multiplex PCR. The paper's data handling went like this. The number of nucleated cells in each sample was estimated by amplification of reference gene primers within the assay. Sequence reads were collapsed and filtered to measure the absolute abundance of every unique TCRbeta CDR3 rearrangement. For each sample, productive Simpson clonality was calculated by taking the square root of Simpson's diversity index across productive rearrangements. Entries here come from immuneACCESS through TCRdb and include only in-frame sequences with V and J called. Some clones fail to appear in such tables; in the studies checked, an unresolved V gene covers under half of the shortfall, and the cause of the remainder is unknown. V, J and clone size derive from that table, while D and trimming were established from the DNA sequence. The sample table contains approximately 260,000 clones; only one count was recorded for around 80% of them. Clones ranked in the top ten supply 3% to 4% of the sample.

Beyond this particular receptor, the publication reports: The amount of clinical and demographic metadata varied by source and participant and was provided uncurated.

As to this clone: Its antigen target is currently unknown. Within one base of it there is no much larger clone, and no base qualities were kept.

The CDR3 spans 14 residues, from the cysteine through the phenylalanine. Kept here is only the CDR3 DNA, which spans 42 bases and is read in frame from base 1. V and J lose 1 base and 6 bases, and a span of 12 bases separates them. Based on the germline V gene (reference sequence), the CDR1 and CDR2 sequences are SGHAT and FQDESV. This clonotype was sampled from a woman in her thirties or forties with active or convalescent COVID-19. Sequencing input: peripheral blood. The chain employs TRBV11-1 and TRBJ1-1, with an unclear D gene assignment. The DNA sequence is given as TGTGCCAGCAGCTTAGACCTATCGTCCCCTGAAGCTTTCTTT. Its protein reads: CASSLDLSSPEAFF.